This T cell receptor beta chain came from a study of CD8+ T cells in alopecia areata (dated by TCRdb to 2017 to 2018). About the full investigation: The study used high-throughput TCRbeta sequencing to examine T cell clonal expansion in alopecia areata, in both the C3H/HeJ mouse model and human patients. On the human side, TCRbeta sequencing was run on scalp tissue and on sorted CD4+ and CD8+ peripheral blood T cells from healthy controls and from alopecia areata patients with either patchy or totalis/universalis disease. Clonality in the scalp was compared among normal scalp (n=4), patchy alopecia areata scalp (n=8), and alopecia totalis/universalis scalp (n=8). RNA came from the PAXgene miRNA kit for fixed scalp, the miRNeasy kit for PBMCs, and the RNeasy kit for mouse skin. TCRbeta CDR3 regions were amplified by immunoSEQ multiplex PCR using 35 Vbeta forward and 13 Jbeta reverse primers.

Results and caveats for the whole study, not just this receptor: Higher clonality and more expanded CD8+ clones were observed in lesional scalp than in normal scalp, particularly in alopecia totalis/universalis, a finding suggestive of antigenic drive. Resident alphabeta T cells in normal human skin are also sequenced, complicating scalp TCR repertoire analysis, unlike mouse skin dominated by gammadelta T cells. TCR sequences shared between patients were less clear than in mice, possibly partly because of HLA diversity in the patient population.

PBMCs were separated by density centrifugation and stained for CD3, CD4 and CD8, after which CD4+ and CD8+ T cells were sorted on a FACSAria. Unaffected controls provided scalp biopsies and blood samples. Library prep was done by the immunoSEQ multiplex PCR assay. RNA was extracted from all samples and reverse transcribed into cDNA, which served as template for TCR sequencing. SuperScript III was used to make first-strand cDNA, primed with a 2:1 mix of oligo-dT and random hexamers. A synthetic immune receptor repertoire was used to measure amplification bias, and any remaining bias was corrected computationally. In the paper's pipeline: After raw reads were preprocessed to remove errors, the CDR3 was defined following IMGT conventions as running from the conserved cysteine to phenylalanine. Clonality was calculated as 1 minus Shannon entropy normalized by log2 of the number of productive unique TCRs. CD4 or CD8 identity of scalp clones was inferred by cross-referencing scalp TCRbeta sequences with sorted blood CD4 and CD8 repertoires. This immuneACCESS table, as held by TCRdb, lists in-frame sequences with V and J called but not all clones. Of the missing ones, under half trace to an unresolved V gene in checked studies; the others have no known cause. The V and J calls and clone size come from that table; D and trimming were worked out from the DNA. This sample holds a few hundred thousand clones; more than 55% were observed only once. Nearly 5% of the sample is in the top ten clones.

This clone was seen more than once but under ten times. Its cognate antigen has yet to be identified. No much larger clone is present one base from it, and per-base qualities are unavailable. The germline ends are 17 bases apart after V is trimmed by 0 bases and J by 3 bases. The CDR3 runs 18 residues from the cysteine to the phenylalanine. Here the CDR3 DNA is all that survives: 54 bases in frame from base 1. This chain joins TRBV23-1 to TRBJ2-2; TRBD2 is a weak D gene call, 6 bases matching. TRBV23-1 is labeled an ORF, and its function is uncertain. The specimen sequenced was CD8+ T cells sorted from blood. This TCR was sampled from a human donor in good health. The CDR3 in this case is CASSQSRGRVNDTGELFF. The nucleotide sequence is given as TGCGCCAGCAGTCAATCGCGGGGCAGGGTAAACGACACCGGGGAGCTGTTTTTT.